Shown below are 22 T cell receptor beta chains from a single sample sequenced in a study of spatial heterogeneity in lung cancer. TCRdb processed the 5' RACE reads anew with MiXCR; each CDR3 protein has one entry. The sample records a few thousand distinct CDR3 sequences, approximately 4% being singletons. As to time point: sample taken at primary tumor resection. This material consisted of normal lung tissue next to the tumor, taken at surgery. These receptors were obtained from a male donor with early-stage non-small cell lung cancer.

The rearrangement uses TRBV20-1 and TRBJ2-5; TRBD2 matches at 8 bases. J gave up 1 base and V 3 bases, and 4 bases lay outside the gene matches. Germline V gives CDR1 DFQATT, CDR2 SNEGSKA (reference sequence). This CDR3 is 14 amino acids long. The CDR3 sequence: CSASGGAAQETQYF. The CDR3 bases are TGCAGTGCTAGCGGGGGGGCCGCCCAAGAGACCCAGTACTTC.

This clonotype was seen repeatedly, ten times or more. This rearrangement joins TRBV7-2 to TRBJ2-5; no clear D. The germline gives CDR1 SGHTA, CDR2 FQGNSA. The V gene lost 2 bases and the J gene lost 3 bases, with 10 bases spanning the gap. This CDR3 contains 14 residues. This chain's CDR3 is CASSLMAAEETQYF. The CDR3 coding sequence is TGTGCCAGCAGCTTAATGGCGGCCGAAGAGACCCAGTACTTC. The variable domain in full, with the rest retrieved from reference TRBV7-2 and TRBJ2-5, is GAGVSQSPSNKVTEKGKDVELRCDPISGHTALYWYRQSLGQGLEFLIYFQGNSAPDKSGLPSDRFSAERTGGSVSTLTIQRTQQEDSAVYLCASSLMAAEETQYFGPGTRLLVL.

This clonotype qualifies as medium-sized (0.01 to 0.1%). The chain couples TRBV7-2 to TRBJ1-2; D unclear. Trimming cost V 3 bases and J 4 bases, with 9 bases left between them. This CDR3 is 13 amino acids long. Germline CDR1 is SGHTA and CDR2 is FQGNSA. For the CDR3, the DNA is TGTGCCAGCAGCTTGGAAGTCCTCTATGGCTACACCTTC. Protein product: CASSLEVLYGYTF.

This clonotype counts as medium-sized. This chain connects TRBV11-3 to TRBJ2-2; 7 bases match TRBD2. CDR3 length: 17 residues. Per the germline V gene, CDR1 is SGHNT and CDR2 is YENEEA. V was pared by 5 bases and J by 2 bases, with 11 bases of the junction left unmatched. CDR3 in DNA: TGTGCCAGCAGCCCTAGGAGGGGACTATCAAACACCGGGGAGCTGTTTTTT. Translation: CASSPRRGLSNTGELFF.

This clonotype rates as medium-sized. DNA of the CDR3: TGTGCCAGCAGCCAAGTTCCCGCCGGGGGGACCCAGTACTTC. This encodes CASSQVPAGGTQYF. The chain links TRBV14 to TRBJ2-5; a weak D match, TRBD2 (6 bases). The CDR3 length is 14 residues. Between the trimmed V and J ends, which lost 1 base and 7 bases, there was a span of 13 bases. The germline gives CDR1 SGHDN, CDR2 FVKESK.

This clonotype was counted between two and nine times. This could be a read error, since a much larger clone is one nucleotide away. The chain combines TRBV12-3 or TRBV12-4 with TRBJ2-2; D unclear. The CDR3 consists of 13 residues. V was cut by 1 base and J by 7 bases, with 7 bases left in between. The CDR3 nucleotides are TGTGCCAGCAGTTTAGAACGATACGGGGAGCTGTTTTTT. As protein: CASSLERYGELFF.

The V and J genes are TRBV7-2 and TRBJ1-1; no clear D gene. The germline V gene has CDR1 SGHTA and CDR2 FQGNSA. The V gene lost 3 bases and the J gene lost 1 base, with 6 bases spanning the gap. CDR3 length: 13 residues. The CDR3 region has the DNA TGTGCCAGCAGCTTTACTCGGAACACTGAAGCTTTCTTT. The encoded protein is CASSFTRNTEAFF.

This clonotype was seen many times. This chain joins TRBV11-2 and TRBJ1-2, with TRBD1 as a possible D gene (6 bases). CDR3 size: 16 residues. The V end lost 4 bases, the J end lost 5 bases, and 20 bases lay between the germline ends. Germline CDR1 reads SGHAT; CDR2 reads FQNNGV. The CDR3 spells CASSSLNQGIGYGYTF. The CDR3 DNA reads TGTGCCAGCAGCTCGCTGAATCAGGGGATTGGTTATGGCTACACCTTC.

This clonotype was counted ten times or more. The chain combines TRBV11-3 with TRBJ1-1, with D perhaps TRBD1 (6 bases). Trimming shortened V by 2 bases and J by 5 bases, and 18 bases separated the two germline ends. This CDR3 is 16 amino acids long. CDR1 is SGHNT and CDR2 is YENEEA in the germline V gene. The CDR3 is CASSLQTYGGRTEAFF. CDR3 sequence (DNA): TGTGCCAGCAGCTTACAAACATACGGGGGCCGGACTGAAGCTTTCTTT.

This clonotype was detected many times. This chain links TRBV12-3 or TRBV12-4 with TRBJ2-3; D is perhaps TRBD2 (6 bases). The CDR3 is 13 residues long. Trimming cost V 2 bases and J 14 bases, with 17 bases left between them. The CDR3 nucleotides are TGTGCCAGCAGTTTATGGGGTAGGGAGGAGCCGTATTTT. Its translation: CASSLWGREEPYF.

This clonotype occurred many times. The chain employs TRBV7-9 and TRBJ2-5; D gene unclear. Germline loops: CDR1 SEHNR, CDR2 FQNEAQ (reference sequence). The CDR3 is 14 residues long. V shed 1 base and J shed 1 base, with 7 bases lying between them. CDR3 sequence reads: CASSLGEAQETQYF. In nucleotides, the CDR3 is TGTGCCAGCAGCTTAGGGGAAGCCCAAGAGACCCAGTACTTC.

This clonotype occurred many times. The chain combines TRBV2 with TRBJ1-1; possible D gene TRBD1, 5 bases. Trimming took 3 bases from V and 0 from J, leaving 11 bases between them. The CDR3 covers 15 residues. Germline V gene lookup returns CDR1 SNHLY and CDR2 FYNNEI. CDR3 nucleotide sequence: TGTGCCAGCAGTGAGGGGGGGGGGATGAACACTGAAGCTTTCTTT. Its translation: CASSEGGGMNTEAFF.

On this clonotype: A read error is possible here, since a much larger clone lies one base away. The gene calls are TRBV7-2 and TRBJ2-2; the D gene could be TRBD1 or TRBD2 (5 bases each). CDR3 length: 15 residues. CDR1 SGHTA and CDR2 FQGNSA come from the germline V gene. The CDR3 DNA follows: TGTGCCAGCAGCTTGCAGGGCGGTGGAACCGGGAAGCTGTTTTTT. Translating it yields CASSLQGGGTGKLFF.

Judged by abundance, this clonotype is medium-sized. The V gene is TRBV4-2, the J gene TRBJ1-5; tentatively, D is TRBD1 (5 bases). This CDR3 has 16 residues. Germline V lookup: CDR1 LGHNA, CDR2 YNFKEQ. The ends were cut back, 1 base at V and 5 bases at J, with 15 bases in the middle. The CDR3 sequence: CASSQAFDSLYQPQHF. CDR3 DNA: TGTGCCAGCAGCCAAGCCTTCGACAGCTTATATCAGCCCCAGCATTTT.

Within the sample, this clonotype is medium-sized (0.01 to 0.1%). V usage is TRBV20-1 and J usage is TRBJ1-5, with D unresolved. Germline-derived CDR1 and CDR2 are DFQATT and SNEGSKA (reference sequence). The V end was cut by 3 bases, the J end by 0 bases, with 9 bases between. The CDR3 runs to 14 residues. In DNA, the CDR3 is TGCAGTGCTAGTAGCCTTACTAGCAATCAGCCCCAGCATTTT. Protein: CSASSLTSNQPQHF.

In its sample, this clonotype is medium-sized. The chain joins TRBV20-1 to TRBJ2-1, with D possibly TRBD1 on 5 matching bases. The CDR3 loop spans 12 amino acids. Germline CDR1 DFQATT, CDR2 SNEGSKA (reference sequence). As DNA, the CDR3 is TGCAGCACGAAGCGACAGTACAATGAGCAGTTCTTC. This translates into CSTKRQYNEQFF.

This clonotype was seen repeatedly, ten times or more. This CDR3 reads CASSASADRGQAFF. CDR3 nucleotides: TGTGCCAGCAGCGCATCGGCGGACAGGGGGCAAGCTTTCTTT. J is TRBJ1-1 and V is TRBV7-9, with 11 positions matching TRBD1. Germline loops: CDR1 SEHNR, CDR2 FQNEAQ (reference sequence). With 5 bases clipped from V and 9 bases from J, the junction kept 8 bases outside the gene matches. CDR3 size: 14 residues.

In its sample, this clonotype is medium-sized. The chain employs TRBV7-2 and TRBJ1-1; D call uncertain. CDR3 size: 13 residues. The germline V gene has CDR1 SGHTA and CDR2 FQGNSA. V was clipped by 3 bases and J by 0 bases, with 5 bases between them. This CDR3 is CASSFTLNTEAFF. CDR3 in DNA: TGTGCCAGCAGCTTTACTCTGAACACTGAAGCTTTCTTT. The full variable domain, its missing parts supplied by reference TRBV7-2 and TRBJ1-1, is GAGVSQSPSNKVTEKGKDVELRCDPISGHTALYWYRQSLGQGLEFLIYFQGNSAPDKSGLPSDRFSAERTGGSVSTLTIQRTQQEDSAVYLCASSFTLNTEAFFGQGTRLTVV.

The chain uses TRBV12-3 or TRBV12-4 and TRBJ1-3; D gene unclear. The germline V and J ends were trimmed by 3 bases and 0 bases, with 15 bases remaining between them. The CDR3 has 17 residues. The CDR3 sequence is CASSLTLGSNSGNTIYF. The CDR3 DNA reads TGTGCCAGCAGTTTGACATTGGGCAGTAACTCTGGAAACACCATATATTTT.

There are many counts of this clonotype. The V gene is TRBV4-1, the J gene TRBJ2-3, with D possibly being TRBD1 or TRBD2 (5 bases each). Germline CDR1 and CDR2: MGHRA and YSYEKL. The V and J ends lost 4 bases and 0 bases respectively, with 14 bases between them. CDR3 length equals 16 residues. CDR3 protein: CASSLSGRTSTDTQYF. The CDR3 nucleotides are TGCGCCAGCAGCCTCTCGGGGCGGACTAGCACAGATACGCAGTATTTT.

Ten or more counts support this clonotype. The chain joins TRBV3-1 to TRBJ2-7; 7 bases match TRBD2. The CDR3 has 15 amino acids. V shed 4 bases and J 0 bases; nucleotides not matched to a gene: 6. In germline, CDR1 is LGHDT, CDR2 YNNKEL (reference sequence). The CDR3 protein is CASSPLAGPSYEQYF. CDR3 DNA sequence: TGTGCCAGCAGCCCTTTAGCGGGCCCCTCCTACGAGCAGTACTTC.

This clonotype was counted ten times or more. The chain is built from TRBV29-1 and TRBJ1-1, with no clear D. Germline CDR1 and CDR2: SQVTM and ANQGSEA. V shed 7 bases and J shed 1 base, with 16 bases lying between them. The length of the CDR3 is 14 residues. The CDR3 loop is CSAQVQSKNTEAFF. CDR3 nucleotides: TGCAGCGCGCAGGTCCAATCCAAGAACACTGAAGCTTTCTTT.